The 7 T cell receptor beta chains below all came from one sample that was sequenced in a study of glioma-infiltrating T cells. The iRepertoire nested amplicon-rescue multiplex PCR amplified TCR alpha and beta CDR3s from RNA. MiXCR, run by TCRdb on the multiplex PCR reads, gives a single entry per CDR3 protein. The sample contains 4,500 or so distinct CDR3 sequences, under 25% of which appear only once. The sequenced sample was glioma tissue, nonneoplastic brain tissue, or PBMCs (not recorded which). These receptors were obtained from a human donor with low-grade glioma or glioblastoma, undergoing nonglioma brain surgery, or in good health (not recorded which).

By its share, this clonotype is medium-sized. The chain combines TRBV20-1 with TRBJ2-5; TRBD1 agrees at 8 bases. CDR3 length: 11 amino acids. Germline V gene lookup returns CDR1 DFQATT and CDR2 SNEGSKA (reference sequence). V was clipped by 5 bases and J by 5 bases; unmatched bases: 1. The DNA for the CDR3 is TGCAGTGCTCGGACAGGGGAGACCCAGTACTTC. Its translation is CSARTGETQYF.

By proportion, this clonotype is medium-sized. CDR3 DNA: TGTGCCAGCAGCCTATTCAGGCAGCCCCAGCATTTT. Residues: CASSLFRQPQHF. The gene calls are TRBV12-3 or TRBV12-4 and TRBJ1-5; D gene uncertain. Trimming shortened V by 6 bases and J by 7 bases, and 10 bases separated the two germline ends. The CDR3 runs 12 residues.

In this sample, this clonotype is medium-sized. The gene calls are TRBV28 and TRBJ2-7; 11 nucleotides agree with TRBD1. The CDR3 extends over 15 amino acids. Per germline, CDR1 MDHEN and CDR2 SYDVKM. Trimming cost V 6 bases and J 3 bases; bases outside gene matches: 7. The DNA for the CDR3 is TGTGCCAGCAGCCCGGGACAGGGGGAGGACTACGAGCAGTACTTC. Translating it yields CASSPGQGEDYEQYF.

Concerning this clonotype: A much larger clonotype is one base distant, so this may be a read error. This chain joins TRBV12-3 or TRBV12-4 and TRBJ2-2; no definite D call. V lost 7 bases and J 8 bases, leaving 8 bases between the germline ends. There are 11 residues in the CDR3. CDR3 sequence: CASIIIGELFF. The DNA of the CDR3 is TGTGCCAGCATCATTATAGGGGAGCTGTTTTTT.

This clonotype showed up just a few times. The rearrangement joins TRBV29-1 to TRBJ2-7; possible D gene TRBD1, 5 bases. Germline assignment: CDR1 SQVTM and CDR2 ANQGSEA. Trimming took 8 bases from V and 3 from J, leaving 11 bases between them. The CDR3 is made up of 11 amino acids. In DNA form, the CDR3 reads TGCAGCCCCTGCAGGGTCTACGAGCAGTACGTC. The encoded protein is CSPCRVYEQYV.

CDR3 sequence: CASSFGAGAHRADTQYF. In nucleotides, the CDR3 is TGTGCCAGCAGCTTCGGAGCGGGGGCACACAGGGCAGATACGCAGTATTTT. The V and J genes are TRBV5-6 and TRBJ2-3; 8 positions agree with TRBD2. This CDR3 contains 17 residues. Germline CDR1 and CDR2: SGHDT and YYEEEE. Unmatched junction bases numbered 12, after V lost 2 bases and J lost 4 bases.

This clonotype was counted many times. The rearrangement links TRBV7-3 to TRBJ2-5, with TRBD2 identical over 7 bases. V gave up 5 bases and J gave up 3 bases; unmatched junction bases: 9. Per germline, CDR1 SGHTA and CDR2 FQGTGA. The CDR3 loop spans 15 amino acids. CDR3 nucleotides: TGTGCCAGCAGCCCCGCTAGCGGAAGAGAAGAGACCCAGTACTTC. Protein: CASSPASGREETQYF. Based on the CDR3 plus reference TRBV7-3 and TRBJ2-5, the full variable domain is GAGVSQTPSNKVTEKGKYVELRCDPISGHTALYWYRQSLGQGPEFLIYFQGTGAADDSGLPNDRFFAVRPEGSVSTLKIQRTERGDSAVYLCASSPASGREETQYFGPGTRLLVL.